The entry that follows covers one T cell receptor beta chain sequence. The entry originates in a study of blood T cell repertoires in COVID-19. The overall study: From the United States, Italy and Spain came samples of acute and convalescent COVID-19. In each case, the material was cDNA or gDNA derived from T cells, B-cell-depleted T cells, or PBMCs.

Original data processing: By means of reference gene primer amplification, nucleated cell counts were estimated. Data came from immunoSEQ multiplex PCR; TCRdb stores just in-frame clones and leaves some out. V, J and clone size were drawn from that table, and D and trimming were deduced from the DNA. The top ten clones hold 10% to 15% of a sample with approximately 170,000 clones, about 83% of them seen once. The receptor comes from a man aged 65 to 79 who had recovered from COVID-19. Sequenced: peripheral blood.

DNA for the CDR3: TGTGCCAGCAGTAGCGAAGCTCAAGAGCAGTTCTTC. It is translated as CASSSEAQEQFF. V and J are TRBV6-2 or TRBV6-3 and TRBJ2-1; D unresolved. Germline V gene lookup returns CDR1 MNHEY and CDR2 SVGEGT. The CDR3 totals 12 residues. Trimming removed 5 bases from V and 10 bases from J, with 12 bases in between.